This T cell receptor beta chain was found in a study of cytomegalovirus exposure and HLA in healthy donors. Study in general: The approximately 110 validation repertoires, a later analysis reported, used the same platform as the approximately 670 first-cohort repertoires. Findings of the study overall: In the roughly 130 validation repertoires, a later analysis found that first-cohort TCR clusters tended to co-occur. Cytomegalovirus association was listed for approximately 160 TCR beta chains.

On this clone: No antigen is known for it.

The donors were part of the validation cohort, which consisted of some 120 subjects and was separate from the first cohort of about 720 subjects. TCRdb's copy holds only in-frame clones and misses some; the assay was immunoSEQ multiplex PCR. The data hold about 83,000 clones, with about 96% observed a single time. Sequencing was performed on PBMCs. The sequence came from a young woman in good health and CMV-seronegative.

CDR3 sequence reads: CASSQESSGRRKEQYF. DNA for the CDR3: TGTGCCAGCAGCCAAGAGTCTAGCGGGAGGAGGAAAGAGCAGTACTTC. The chain carries TRBV14 and TRBJ2-7; 11 bases match TRBD2. CDR3 length: 16 residues. From germline, CDR1 is SGHDN and CDR2 FVKESK. Trimming took 0 bases from V and 7 from J; bases not matched to a gene: 8.